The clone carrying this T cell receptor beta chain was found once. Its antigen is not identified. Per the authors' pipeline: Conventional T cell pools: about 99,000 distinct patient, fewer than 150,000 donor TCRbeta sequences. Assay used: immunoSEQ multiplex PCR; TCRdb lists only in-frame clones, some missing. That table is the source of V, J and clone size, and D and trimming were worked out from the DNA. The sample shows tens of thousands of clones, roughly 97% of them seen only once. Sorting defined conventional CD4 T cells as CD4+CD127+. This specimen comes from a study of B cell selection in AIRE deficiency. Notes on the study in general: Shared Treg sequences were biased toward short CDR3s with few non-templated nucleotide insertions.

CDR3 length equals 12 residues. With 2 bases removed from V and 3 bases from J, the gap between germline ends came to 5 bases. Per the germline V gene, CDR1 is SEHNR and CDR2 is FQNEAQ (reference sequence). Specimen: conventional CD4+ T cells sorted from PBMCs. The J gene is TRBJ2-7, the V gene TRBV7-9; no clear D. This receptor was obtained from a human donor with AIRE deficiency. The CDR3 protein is CASSLRSYEQYF. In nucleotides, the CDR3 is TGTGCCAGCAGCTTACGGAGCTACGAGCAGTACTTC.